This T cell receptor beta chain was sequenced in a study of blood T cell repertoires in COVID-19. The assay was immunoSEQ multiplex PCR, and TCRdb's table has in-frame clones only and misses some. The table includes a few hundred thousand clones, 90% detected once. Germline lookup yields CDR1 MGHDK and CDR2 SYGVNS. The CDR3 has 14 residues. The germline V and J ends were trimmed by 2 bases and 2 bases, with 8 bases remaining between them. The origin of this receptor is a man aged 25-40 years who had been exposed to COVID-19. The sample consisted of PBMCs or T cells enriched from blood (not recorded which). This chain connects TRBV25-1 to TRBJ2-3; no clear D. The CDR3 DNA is TGTGCCAGCAGTGAAATTAGTTTCACAGATACGCAGTATTTT. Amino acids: CASSEISFTDTQYF.